The clone carrying this T cell receptor beta chain showed up many times. Authors of the study amplified TCR beta CDR3 regions from RNA transcripts. Researchers ran a first-round RT-PCR on the TCR CDR3 using the HTBI primer set. In TCRdb, the multiplex PCR reads were re-called with MiXCR into one record per CDR3 protein. The sample yields over 450,000 distinct CDR3 sequences, 15% to 20% seen once. This entry comes from a study of T cells in Graves' hyperthyroidism and ophthalmopathy. Germline-derived CDR1 and CDR2 are MNHEY and SVGEGT. CDR3 size: 15 residues. V lost 5 bases, J lost 4 bases, and 17 bases lay in between.

V is TRBV6-2 or TRBV6-3 and J is TRBJ1-2; possibly TRBD1 for D (5 bases). Sequencing used blood. The source is a woman aged 18 to 35 with Graves' ophthalmopathy. The CDR3 coding sequence is TGTGCCAGCAGTACTCAGGGCCGATCTGTCTATGGCTACACCTTC. Protein product: CASSTQGRSVYGYTF.